A single sample gave rise to the 11 T cell receptor beta chains below, sequenced in a study of regulatory T cells in long-lasting Graves disease. Regarding time point: newly diagnosed GD, antithyroid drugs for less than 3 months. The TCR library was prepared using RNA isolated from PBMCs. Sequencing libraries for TCR beta were prepared with iRepertoire HTBI primers and Arm-PCR of CDR3 regions. TCRdb called the multiplex PCR reads again in MiXCR, with one record for every CDR3 protein. Here the sample spans approximately 390,000 distinct CDR3 sequences, around 15% being singletons. These sequences were also reported in another study, on T cells in Graves' hyperthyroidism and ophthalmopathy.

Sequences were derived from peripheral blood mononuclear cells (PBMCs), sampled at new diagnosis, from a patient treated with antithyroid drugs. The receptors here all came from a woman between 18 and 29 years old with Graves disease.

For this clonotype: The likely explanation is a read error, given a far larger clone one base away. The rearrangement joins TRBV20-1 to TRBJ2-1, with 9 bases aligning to TRBD2. The J call may be faulty, since TRBJ2-5 better matches the DNA end. The CDR3 loop spans 13 amino acids. Germline CDR1 DFQATT, CDR2 SNEGSKA (reference sequence). This CDR3 reads CSARSGGQETQYF. The CDR3 DNA reads as TGCAGTGCTCGTAGCGGGGGACAAGAGACCCAGTACTTC.

The chain uses TRBV13 and TRBJ2-2; a weak D match, TRBD1 (5 bases). CDR3 size: 14 residues. The V end was cut by 4 bases, the J end by 6 bases, with 12 bases between. Germline V gene lookup returns CDR1 PRHDT and CDR2 FYEKMQ (reference sequence). CDR3: CASSYTGEAGELFF. CDR3 DNA sequence: TGTGCCAGCAGCTATACAGGTGAAGCCGGGGAGCTGTTTTTT.

This rearrangement joins TRBV27 to TRBJ1-2; 10 positions match TRBD1. Germline CDR1 MNHEY, CDR2 SMNVEV (reference sequence). The CDR3 totals 15 residues. The V segment lost 0 bases and the J segment 4 bases; nucleotides outside the gene matches: 2. The CDR3 DNA sequence: TGTGCCAGCAGTTTATCCAGGACAGGGGGCTATGGCTACACCTTC. Translated, it gives CASSLSRTGGYGYTF.

This clonotype has only a few counts. V is TRBV5-1 and J is TRBJ1-2, with D unresolved. Germline V gene data show CDR1 as SGHRS and CDR2 as YFSETQ. V lost 2 bases, J lost 6 bases, and 8 bases lay in between. The CDR3 spans 12 residues. CDR3 sequence: CASSFSGHGYTF. The CDR3 coding sequence is TGCGCCAGCAGCTTCAGTGGCCATGGCTACACCTTC.

This clonotype was observed at least ten times. This chain joins TRBV20-1 and TRBJ2-1, with 12 bases that match TRBD2. Looked up from germline, CDR1 is DFQATT and CDR2 is SNEGSKA (reference sequence). Germline trimming cut 0 bases from V and 6 bases from J; bases unmatched to any gene: 6. This CDR3 has 16 residues. CDR3 sequence reads: CSARDLLAGGTNEQFF. CDR3 in DNA: TGCAGTGCTAGAGATCTTCTAGCGGGGGGGACCAATGAGCAGTTCTTC.

The chain employs TRBV7-8 and TRBJ2-7; 7 nucleotides line up with TRBD2. Trimming took 1 base from V and 7 from J; bases not matched to a gene: 13. CDR3 size: 16 residues. CDR1 is SGHVS, CDR2 FQNEAQ, per germline. CDR3 in amino acids: CASSLVTGGTMDEQYF. Here the CDR3 DNA reads TGTGCCAGCAGCTTAGTGACGGGGGGTACTATGGATGAGCAGTACTTC.

This clonotype was seen at least ten times. CDR3: CASSSGTEGNTIYF. DNA for the CDR3: TGTGCCAGCAGTTCGGGGACAGAGGGAAACACCATATATTTT. The chain carries TRBV12-3 or TRBV12-4 and TRBJ1-3, with 7 bases that match TRBD1. The trim removed 4 bases at V and 4 bases at J, leaving 4 bases unmatched. The CDR3 has 14 amino acids.

This clonotype was observed many times. V and J are TRBV6-6 and TRBJ2-3; TRBD2 matches 10 bases. V shed 0 bases and J 5 bases; nucleotides not matched to a gene: 11. The CDR3 extends over 18 amino acids. CDR1 is MNHNY and CDR2 is SVGAGI in the germline V gene (reference sequence). The CDR3 reads CASSYSGATSGAGDTQYF. The CDR3 coding sequence is TGTGCCAGCAGTTACTCGGGCGCCACTAGCGGGGCGGGAGATACGCAGTATTTT.

This clonotype showed up just a few times. The rearrangement uses TRBV18 and TRBJ1-5; the match to TRBD1 covers 7 bases. Germline CDR1 and CDR2: KGHSH and LQKENI. The V segment lost 5 bases and the J segment 3 bases; nucleotides outside the gene matches: 7. The CDR3 loop spans 15 amino acids. The CDR3 here is CASSRRTGDNQPQHF. The CDR3 DNA reads as TGTGCCAGCTCAAGACGGACAGGAGACAATCAGCCCCAGCATTTT.

Concerning this clonotype: At one boundary the junction diverges from the germline segment, which might be a read error. The chain has TRBV20-1 and TRBJ2-1; 9 positions agree with TRBD2. The germline CDR1 and CDR2 sequences are DFQATT and SNEGSKA (reference sequence). The length of the CDR3 is 17 residues. The DNA for the CDR3 is TGCAGTGCTCGCAACTTAAGACCTAGCGGGATGGACAATGAGCAATTCTTC. It yields the protein CSARNLRPSGMDNEQFF.

The chain joins TRBV6-2 or TRBV6-3 to TRBJ2-7; 9 nucleotides match TRBD1. The CDR3 consists of 15 residues. V was pared by 6 bases and J by 2 bases, with 8 bases of the junction left unmatched. Germline CDR1 and CDR2: MNHEY and SVGEGT. CDR3 region: CASRFPGQGPYEQYF. CDR3 DNA sequence: TGTGCCAGCAGATTCCCGGGACAGGGACCCTACGAGCAGTACTTC.